These 5 T cell receptor beta chains originate from one sample sequenced in a study of prognosis after radiotherapy for stage I lung cancer. Amplification of TCR beta CDR3 from genomic DNA used two-round multiplex PCR. Primers targeting each individual TRBV and TRBJ gene were applied in first-round PCR. TCRdb re-analysed the multiplex PCR reads in MiXCR, keeping a single row per CDR3 protein. The table records some 38,000 distinct CDR3 sequences, around 24% of them present only once. Sample: PBMCs, taken before or after stereotactic body radiation therapy (not recorded which). All receptors come from a donor over 45 with non-small cell lung cancer.

This clonotype has at least ten counts. The chain employs TRBV7-9 and TRBJ1-1; no clear D. Germline CDR1 is SEHNR and CDR2 is FQNEAQ (reference sequence). The V end lost 5 bases, the J end lost 6 bases, and 7 bases lay between the germline ends. The CDR3 loop spans 11 amino acids. DNA for the CDR3: TGTGCCAGCAGCAATACCCCTGAAGCTTTCTTT. Translated: CASSNTPEAFF.

V is TRBV6-1 and J is TRBJ2-5, with a tentative D call TRBD2 (6 bases). V dropped 7 bases and J dropped 2 bases, with 23 bases sitting between them. The CDR3 is 17 amino acids. Germline V CDR1 and CDR2: MNHNS, SASEGT. The CDR3 DNA follows: TGTGCCAGCACTGATGGGGCTAGCGTGGGATTTCAAGAGACCCAGTACTTC. Translating gives CASTDGASVGFQETQYF.

This clonotype was recorded at least ten times. CDR3 DNA sequence: TGTGCCAGCAGCTTAGGCGGGGGGGCCCCTGAGCAGTTCTTC. As protein: CASSLGGGAPEQFF. V and J are TRBV7-9 and TRBJ2-1; 9 positions match TRBD2. The CDR3 contains 14 residues. Germline values: CDR1 SEHNR, CDR2 FQNEAQ (reference sequence). The ends lost 1 base at V and 9 bases at J; junction bases unmatched: 4.

For this clonotype: An end of the junction differs from the germline gene, which may be a read error. The chain has TRBV28 and TRBJ1-6; D not resolved. CDR3 length: 14 amino acids. Germline CDR1 and CDR2: MDHEN and SYDVKM. The CDR3 nucleotides are TGTGCCGGCAGTTCCGGGCCGGTGAGGTCACCCCTCCACTTT. It is translated as CAGSSGPVRSPLHF.

This clonotype was observed many times. This chain links TRBV28 with TRBJ1-2, with TRBD1 matching 9 bases. Germline V gene sequence: CDR1 MDHEN, CDR2 SYDVKM. The CDR3 is made up of 15 amino acids. V lost 4 bases, J lost 5 bases, and 8 bases stayed unmatched. The CDR3 DNA is TGTGCCAGCAGTTCAACAGGGGGCGCGATTTATGGCTACACCTTC. Amino acid sequence: CASSSTGGAIYGYTF.